This T cell receptor beta chain was retrieved from a study of beta chain features in type 1 diabetes. Of the isolated RNA, all was reverse transcribed, and so the sequenced material was expressed TCRB transcripts. Using immunoSEQ multiplex PCR, the repertoire was profiled, and TCRdb retains in-frame clones only, with some absent. The data hold 360,000 or so clones, with about 20% observed a single time. The receptor was derived from a woman between 18 and 29 years old in good health. Sequenced material: naive CD4+ T cells from blood.

CDR3 bases: TGTGCCAGCAGCGGTCGTGCAGGGACTGAAGCTTTCTTT. The encoded protein is CASSGRAGTEAFF. The chain joins TRBV9 to TRBJ1-1; TRBD1 might be the D (5 bases). This CDR3 is 13 amino acids long. CDR1 is SGDLS and CDR2 is YYNGEE in the germline V gene. The V gene lost 3 bases and the J gene lost 5 bases, with 11 bases spanning the gap.